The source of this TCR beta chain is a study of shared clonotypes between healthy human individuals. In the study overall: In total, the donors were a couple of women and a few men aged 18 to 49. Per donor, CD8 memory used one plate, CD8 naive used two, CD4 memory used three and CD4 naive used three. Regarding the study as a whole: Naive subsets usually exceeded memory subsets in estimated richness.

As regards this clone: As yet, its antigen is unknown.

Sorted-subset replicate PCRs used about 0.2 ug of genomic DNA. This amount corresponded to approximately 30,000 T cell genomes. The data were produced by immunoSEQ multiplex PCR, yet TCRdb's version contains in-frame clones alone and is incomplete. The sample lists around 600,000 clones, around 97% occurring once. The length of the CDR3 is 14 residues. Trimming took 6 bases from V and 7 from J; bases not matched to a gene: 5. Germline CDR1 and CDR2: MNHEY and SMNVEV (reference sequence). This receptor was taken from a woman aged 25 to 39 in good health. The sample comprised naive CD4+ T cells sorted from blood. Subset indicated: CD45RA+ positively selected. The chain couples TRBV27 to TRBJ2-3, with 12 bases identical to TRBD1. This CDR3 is CASSGTGGVNTQYF. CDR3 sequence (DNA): TGTGCCAGCAGCGGGACAGGGGGCGTTAATACGCAGTATTTT.